One TCR beta chain is described in this entry. This receptor's antigen is unknown. Per-base qualities were not stored, and no clone one base away is much larger. This record comes from a study of blood T cell repertoires in COVID-19 (dated by TCRdb to the early 2020s). Concerning the study at large: The collaborator samples originated in the United States, Italy and Spain and spanned the acute and convalescent phases of COVID-19. A freely available public database, intended as a resource for researchers studying the immune response to SARS-CoV-2, is where the repertoires were released. Where available, HLA class I and class II types were taken from metadata supplied by the sample provider and were not determined by assay-based typing. Subjects who had been exposed to COVID-19, were actively infected with it, or had recovered from it provided the deeply sampled blood TCRbeta repertoires that made up the dataset. The material from the prospective study consisted of cDNA or gDNA derived from T cells, B-cell-depleted T cells, or PBMCs. A de-identified subject ID, COVID-19 status, age in years and sex were almost always included in the sample metadata. The samples were drawn from the first 160 participants of the ongoing ImmuneRACE study and from 950 to 1,500 subjects provided by 6 global collaborators.

TCRbeta CDR3 regions were amplified from genomic DNA by means of the immunoSEQ Assay, a bias-controlled multiplex PCR. The paper's processing steps were these. The number of nucleated cells in each sample was estimated from the amplification of reference gene primers within the assay. Sequence reads were collapsed and filtered to measure the absolute abundance of every unique TCRbeta CDR3 rearrangement. For each sample, productive Simpson clonality was calculated as the square root of Simpson's diversity index over productive rearrangements. TCRdb retrieved this table from immuneACCESS and kept in-frame rearrangements only. Not all clones are present; in checked studies, unresolved V genes account for under half, and no reason is known for the remainder. That table supplies the V and J calls and clone size; D and trimming were determined from the DNA. In all, the sample holds about 85,000 clones, and around 90% of those were seen once. The top ten clones comprise 3.5% to 5% of the sample.

At the junction V is shortened by 5 bases and J by 6 bases, with 16 bases in between. Counted from cysteine to phenylalanine, this CDR3 has 15 amino acids. Just the 45-base CDR3 DNA is kept, in frame starting at base 1. Sequences MDHEN (CDR1) and SYDVKM (CDR2) are obtained from the germline V gene. Whole blood was collected in K2EDTA tubes by collaborating institutions according to the institutions' own protocols. For TCRbeta analysis, collaborator samples were shipped as frozen whole blood, as isolated PBMCs, or as DNA extracted from either sample type. The study at large found these results: The amount of clinical and demographic metadata varied by source and participant and was provided uncurated.

The receptor comes from a woman older than 75 with active or convalescent COVID-19. The sequence is built from TRBV28 and TRBJ1-4; perhaps TRBD1 is the D gene, with 6 bases matching. The sequencing input was peripheral blood. The DNA sequence follows: TGTGCCAGCAGTGCCGAACAGGGTGGCGATGAAAAACTGTTTTTT. It translates as CASSAEQGGDEKLFF.